This T cell receptor beta chain was documented in a study of T cell repertoires in cytomegalovirus infection. After removal of 3 bases from V and 3 bases from J, the junction contained 4 bases not matched to a gene. The germline V gene encodes CDR1 LNHDA and CDR2 SQIVND (reference sequence). The CDR3 contains 15 residues. A remark on this clonotype: The antigen is unknown.

Whole-study findings and limits: Cumulative public TCR beta family frequency identified CMV carriers with the relevant HLA. Ex vivo responses were dominated by HLA-C-restricted CMV-specific TCR beta clonotypes.

TCRdb re-called the reads with MiXCR, one entry per CDR3 protein. Among about 900,000 distinct CDR3 sequences listed, approximately 32% were seen once. This TCR came from a human donor in good health (CMV status not recorded). Some clones in this sample may be carry-over from other donors' samples. This chain joins TRBV19 and TRBJ1-5, with 8 bases identical to TRBD1. Sequenced here: cultured CD8+ T cells from PBMCs, sampled from culture after CMV antigen stimulation. Here the CDR3 DNA reads TGTGCCAGTAGTATGGGACAGGAAAACAATCAGCCCCAGCATTTT. Its translation: CASSMGQENNQPQHF.